Sequencing of this TCR beta chain was carried out in a study of neurological immune-mediated disorders. The study, taken as a whole, reports: Repertoires from 18 of 34 multiple sclerosis patients grouped phylogenetically into a related-CDR3 cluster, suggesting a possible signature. Healthy controls had more TCR clonal expansion than multiple sclerosis, which showed the least, whereas HTLV-1-associated myelopathy showed the most.

This CDR3 has 13 residues. Trimming pared 5 bases from V and 3 bases from J, leaving 11 bases between. Germline V lookup: CDR1 SGHVS, CDR2 FQNEAQ. This clonotype was detected ten times or more. No antigen is known for it. Synthesis of cDNA used 5'RACE (with 10-nucleotide random UMIs). MiXCR, applied by TCRdb to the 5' RACE reads, yields one record per CDR3 protein. The sample shows 120,000 or so distinct CDR3 sequences, roughly 3.1% of them seen only once. The rearrangement joins TRBV7-8 to TRBJ2-7; D perhaps matches TRBD1 (6 bases). The receptor's source is a woman younger than 45 with multiple sclerosis. The sample consisted of PBMCs. The CDR3 loop reads CASSRTAVYEQYF. The CDR3, as DNA: TGTGCCAGCAGCCGGACAGCCGTCTACGAGCAGTACTTC.